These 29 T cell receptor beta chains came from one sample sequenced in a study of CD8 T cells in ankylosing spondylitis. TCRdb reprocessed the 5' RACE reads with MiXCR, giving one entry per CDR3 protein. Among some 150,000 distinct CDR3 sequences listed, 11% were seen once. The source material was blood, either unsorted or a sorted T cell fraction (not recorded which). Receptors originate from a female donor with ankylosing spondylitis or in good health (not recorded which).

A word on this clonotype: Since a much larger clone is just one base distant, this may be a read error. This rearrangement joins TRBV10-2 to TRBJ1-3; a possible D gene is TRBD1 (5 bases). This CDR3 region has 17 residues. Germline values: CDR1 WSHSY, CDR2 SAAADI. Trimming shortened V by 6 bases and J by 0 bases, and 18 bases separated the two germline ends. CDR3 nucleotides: TGCGCCAGCAGAGGGCGGGGCCTTAACGACTCTGGAAACACCATATATTTT. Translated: CASRGRGLNDSGNTIYF.

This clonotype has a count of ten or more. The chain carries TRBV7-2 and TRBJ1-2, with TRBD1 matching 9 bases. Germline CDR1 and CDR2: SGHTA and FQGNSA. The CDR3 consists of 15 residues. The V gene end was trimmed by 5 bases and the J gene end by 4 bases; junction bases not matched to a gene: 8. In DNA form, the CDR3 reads TGTGCCAGCAGCCCCCGGGGACAGGGATTCTATGGCTACACCTTC. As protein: CASSPRGQGFYGYTF.

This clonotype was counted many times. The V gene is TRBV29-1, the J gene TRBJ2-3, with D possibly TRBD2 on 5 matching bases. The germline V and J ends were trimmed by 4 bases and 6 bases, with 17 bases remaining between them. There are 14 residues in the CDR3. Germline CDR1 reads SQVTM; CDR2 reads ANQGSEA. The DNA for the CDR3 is TGCAGCGTTGTAAGCGGACTCTCCGGGGATACGCAGTATTTT. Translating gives CSVVSGLSGDTQYF.

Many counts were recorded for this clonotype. The CDR3 spells CSAGPSTDTQYF. In nucleotides, the CDR3 is TGCAGCGCGGGACCTAGCACAGATACGCAGTATTTT. This chain links TRBV29-1 with TRBJ2-3, with D perhaps TRBD1 or TRBD2 (5 bases each). The germline V gene has CDR1 SQVTM and CDR2 ANQGSEA. V was shortened by 7 bases and J by 0 bases, with 8 bases between the two germline ends. This CDR3 is built from 12 residues.

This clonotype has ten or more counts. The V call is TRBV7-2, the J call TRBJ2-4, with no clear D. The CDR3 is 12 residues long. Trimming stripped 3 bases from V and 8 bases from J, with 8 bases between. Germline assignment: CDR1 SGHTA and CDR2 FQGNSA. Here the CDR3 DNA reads TGTGCCAGCAGCTTGTATGAGCACATTCAGTACTTC. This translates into CASSLYEHIQYF.

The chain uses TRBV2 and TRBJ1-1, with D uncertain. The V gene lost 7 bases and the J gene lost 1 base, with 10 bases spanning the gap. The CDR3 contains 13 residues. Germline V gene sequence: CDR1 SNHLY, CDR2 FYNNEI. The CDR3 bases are TGTGCCAGCACCACGAATAGGAACACTGAAGCTTTCTTT. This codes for CASTTNRNTEAFF.

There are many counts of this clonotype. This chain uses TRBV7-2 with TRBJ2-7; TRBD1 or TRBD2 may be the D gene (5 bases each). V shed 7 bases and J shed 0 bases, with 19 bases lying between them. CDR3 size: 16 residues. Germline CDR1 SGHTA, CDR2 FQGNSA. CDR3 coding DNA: TGTGCCAGCACCACCAAGGGACCCGTCTTCTCCTACGAGCAGTACTTC. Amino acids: CASTTKGPVFSYEQYF.

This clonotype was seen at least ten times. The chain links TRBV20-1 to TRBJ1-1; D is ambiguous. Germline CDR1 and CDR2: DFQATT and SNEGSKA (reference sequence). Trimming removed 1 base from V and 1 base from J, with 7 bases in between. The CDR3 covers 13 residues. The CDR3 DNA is TGCAGTGCTAGAGGATCAGGGAACACTGAAGCTTTCTTT. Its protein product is CSARGSGNTEAFF.

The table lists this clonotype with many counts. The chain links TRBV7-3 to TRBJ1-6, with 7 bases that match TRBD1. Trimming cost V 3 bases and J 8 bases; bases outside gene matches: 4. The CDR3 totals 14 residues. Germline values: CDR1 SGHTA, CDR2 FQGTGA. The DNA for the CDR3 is TGTGCCAGCAGCTTGAGGGGGCGCGATTCACCCCTCCACTTT. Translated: CASSLRGRDSPLHF.

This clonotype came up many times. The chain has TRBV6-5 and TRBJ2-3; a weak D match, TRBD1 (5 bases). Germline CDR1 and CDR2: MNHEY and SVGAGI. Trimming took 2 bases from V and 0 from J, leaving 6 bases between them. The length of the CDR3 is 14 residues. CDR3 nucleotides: TGTGCCAGCAGTTACCGACAGAGCACAGATACGCAGTATTTT. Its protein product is CASSYRQSTDTQYF.

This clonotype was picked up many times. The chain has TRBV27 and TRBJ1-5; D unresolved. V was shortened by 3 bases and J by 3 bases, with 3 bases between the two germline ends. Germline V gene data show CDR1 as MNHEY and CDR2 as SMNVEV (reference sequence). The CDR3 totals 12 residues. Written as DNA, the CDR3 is TGTGCCAGCAGTTTTCACAATCAGCCCCAGCATTTT. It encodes CASSFHNQPQHF.

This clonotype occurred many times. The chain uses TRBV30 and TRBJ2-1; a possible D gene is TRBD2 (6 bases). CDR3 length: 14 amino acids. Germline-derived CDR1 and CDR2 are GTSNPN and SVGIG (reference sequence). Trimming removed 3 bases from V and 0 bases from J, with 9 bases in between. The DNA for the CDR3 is TGTGCCTGGAGCCGGGACTCCTCCTACAATGAGCAGTTCTTC. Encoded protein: CAWSRDSSYNEQFF.

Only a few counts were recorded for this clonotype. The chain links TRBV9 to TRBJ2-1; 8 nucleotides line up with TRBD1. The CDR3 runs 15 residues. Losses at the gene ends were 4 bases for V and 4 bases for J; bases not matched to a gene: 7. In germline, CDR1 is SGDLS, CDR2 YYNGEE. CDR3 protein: CASSSQGAVYNEQFF. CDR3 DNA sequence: TGTGCCAGCAGCTCCCAGGGGGCCGTTTACAATGAGCAGTTCTTC.

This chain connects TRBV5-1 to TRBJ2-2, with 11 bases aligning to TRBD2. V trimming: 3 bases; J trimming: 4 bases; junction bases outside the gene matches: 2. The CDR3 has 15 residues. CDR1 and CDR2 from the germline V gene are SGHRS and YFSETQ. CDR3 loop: CASSSTSGSTGELFF. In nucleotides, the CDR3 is TGCGCCAGCAGCTCCACTAGCGGGAGCACCGGGGAGCTGTTTTTT.

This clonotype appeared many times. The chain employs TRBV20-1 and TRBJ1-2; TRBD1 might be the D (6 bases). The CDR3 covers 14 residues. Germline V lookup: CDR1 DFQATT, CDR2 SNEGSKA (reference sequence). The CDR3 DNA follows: TGCAGCGCACCAGAAGGGGGGACTAACTATGGCTACACCTTC. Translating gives CSAPEGGTNYGYTF.

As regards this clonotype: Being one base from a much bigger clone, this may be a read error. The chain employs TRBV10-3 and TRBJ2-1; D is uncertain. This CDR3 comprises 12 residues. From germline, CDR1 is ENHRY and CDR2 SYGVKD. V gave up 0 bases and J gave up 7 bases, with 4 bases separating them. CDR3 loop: CAISESTNEQFF. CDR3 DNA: TGTGCCATCAGTGAGTCGACGAATGAGCAGTTCTTC.

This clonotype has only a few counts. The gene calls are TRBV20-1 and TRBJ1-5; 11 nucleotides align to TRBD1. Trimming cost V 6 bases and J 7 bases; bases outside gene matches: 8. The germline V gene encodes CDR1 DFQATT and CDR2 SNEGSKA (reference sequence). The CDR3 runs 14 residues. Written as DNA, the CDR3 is TGCAGTGCGCCCGGGACAGGGGGGGACCAGCCCCAGCATTTT. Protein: CSAPGTGGDQPQHF.

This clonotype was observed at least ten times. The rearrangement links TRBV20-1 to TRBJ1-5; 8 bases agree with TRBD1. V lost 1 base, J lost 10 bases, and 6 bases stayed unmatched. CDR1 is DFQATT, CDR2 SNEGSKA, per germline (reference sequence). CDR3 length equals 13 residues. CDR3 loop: CSARGTGPGPQHF. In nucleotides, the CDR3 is TGCAGTGCTAGAGGGACAGGGCCTGGACCCCAGCATTTT.

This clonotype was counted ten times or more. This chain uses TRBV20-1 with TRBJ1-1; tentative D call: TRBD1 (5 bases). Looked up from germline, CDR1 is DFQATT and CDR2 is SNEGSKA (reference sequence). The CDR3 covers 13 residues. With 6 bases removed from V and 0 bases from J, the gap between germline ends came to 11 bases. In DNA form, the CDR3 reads TGCAGTGCCCGCTCGACAGTGAACACTGAAGCTTTCTTT. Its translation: CSARSTVNTEAFF.

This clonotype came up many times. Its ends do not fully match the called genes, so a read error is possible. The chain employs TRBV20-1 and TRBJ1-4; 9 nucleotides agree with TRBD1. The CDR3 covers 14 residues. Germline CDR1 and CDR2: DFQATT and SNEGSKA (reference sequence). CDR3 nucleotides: TGCAGTGCGAGAGACGACAGGGGGAATGAAAAACTGTTTTTT. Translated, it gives CSARDDRGNEKLFF.

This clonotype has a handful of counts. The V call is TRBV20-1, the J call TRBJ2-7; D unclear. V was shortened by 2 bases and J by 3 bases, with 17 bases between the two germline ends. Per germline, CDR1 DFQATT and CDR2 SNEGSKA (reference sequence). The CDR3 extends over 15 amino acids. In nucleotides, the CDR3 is TGCAGTGCTAGATCGGAAGGTCTGCCAGACTACGAGCAGTACTTC. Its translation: CSARSEGLPDYEQYF.

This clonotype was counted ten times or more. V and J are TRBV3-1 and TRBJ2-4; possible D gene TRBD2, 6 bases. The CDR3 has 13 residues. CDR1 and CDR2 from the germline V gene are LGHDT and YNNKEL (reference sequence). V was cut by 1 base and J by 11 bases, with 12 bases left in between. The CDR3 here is CASSQGGPGVQYF. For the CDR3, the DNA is TGTGCCAGCAGCCAAGGGGGCCCGGGGGTTCAGTACTTC. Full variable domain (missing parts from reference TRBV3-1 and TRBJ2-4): DTAVSQTPKYLVTQMGNDKSIKCEQNLGHDTMYWYKQDSKKFLKIMFSYNNKELIINETVPNRFSPKSPDKAHLNLHINSLELGDSAVYFCASSQGGPGVQYFGAGTRLSVL.

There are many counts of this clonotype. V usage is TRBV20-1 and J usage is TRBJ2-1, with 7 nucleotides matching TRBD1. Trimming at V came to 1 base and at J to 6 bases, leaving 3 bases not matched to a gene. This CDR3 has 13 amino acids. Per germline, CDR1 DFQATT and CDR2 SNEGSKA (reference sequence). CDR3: CSARADRANEQFF. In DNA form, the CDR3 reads TGCAGTGCTAGAGCCGACAGGGCCAATGAGCAGTTCTTC.

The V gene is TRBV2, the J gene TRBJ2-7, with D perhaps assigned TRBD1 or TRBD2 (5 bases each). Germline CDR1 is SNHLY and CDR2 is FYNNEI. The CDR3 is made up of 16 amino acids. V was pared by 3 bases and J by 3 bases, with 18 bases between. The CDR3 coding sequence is TGTGCCAGCAGTGACCCCCACCGGGACGGTCTCTACGAGCAGTACTTC. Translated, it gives CASSDPHRDGLYEQYF.

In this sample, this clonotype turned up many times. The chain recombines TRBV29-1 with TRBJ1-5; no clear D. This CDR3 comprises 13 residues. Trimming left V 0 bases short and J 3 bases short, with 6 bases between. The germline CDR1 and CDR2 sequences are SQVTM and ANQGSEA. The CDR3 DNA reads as TGCAGCGTTGAAGAAGGGCTCAATCAGCCCCAGCATTTT. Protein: CSVEEGLNQPQHF. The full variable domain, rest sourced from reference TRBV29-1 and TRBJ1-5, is SAVISQKPSRDICQRGTSLTIQCQVDSQVTMMFWYRQQPGQSLTLIATANQGSEATYESGFVIDKFPISRPNLTFSTLTVSNMSPEDSSIYLCSVEEGLNQPQHFGDGTRLSIL.

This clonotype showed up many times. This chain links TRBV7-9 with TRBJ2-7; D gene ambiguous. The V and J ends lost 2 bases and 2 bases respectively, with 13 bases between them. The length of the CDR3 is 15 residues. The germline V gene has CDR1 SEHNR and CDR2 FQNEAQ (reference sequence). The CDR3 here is CASSLSSAGPYEQYF. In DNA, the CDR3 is TGTGCCAGCAGCTTAAGTTCGGCAGGCCCCTACGAGCAGTACTTC.

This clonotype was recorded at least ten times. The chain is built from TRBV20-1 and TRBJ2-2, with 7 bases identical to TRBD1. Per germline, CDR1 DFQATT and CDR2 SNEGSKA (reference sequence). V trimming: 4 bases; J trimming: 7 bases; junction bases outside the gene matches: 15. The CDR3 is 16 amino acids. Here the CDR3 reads CSANFRGQSTGGELFF. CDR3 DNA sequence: TGCAGTGCTAATTTCCGGGGACAGAGCACGGGCGGGGAGCTGTTTTTT.

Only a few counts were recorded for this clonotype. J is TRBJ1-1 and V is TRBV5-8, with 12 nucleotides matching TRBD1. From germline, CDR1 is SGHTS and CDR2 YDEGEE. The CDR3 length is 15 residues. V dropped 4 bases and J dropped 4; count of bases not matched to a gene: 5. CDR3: CASSRDRGLATEAFF. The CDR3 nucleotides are TGTGCCAGCAGCAGGGACAGGGGGCTGGCCACTGAAGCTTTCTTT.

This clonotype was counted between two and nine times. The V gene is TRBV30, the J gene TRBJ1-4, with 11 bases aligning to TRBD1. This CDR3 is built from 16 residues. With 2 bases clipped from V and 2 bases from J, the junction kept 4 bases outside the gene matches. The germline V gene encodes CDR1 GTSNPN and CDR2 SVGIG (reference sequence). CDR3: CAWSWGQGGTNEKLFF. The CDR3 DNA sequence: TGTGCCTGGAGTTGGGGACAGGGGGGGACTAATGAAAAACTGTTTTTT.